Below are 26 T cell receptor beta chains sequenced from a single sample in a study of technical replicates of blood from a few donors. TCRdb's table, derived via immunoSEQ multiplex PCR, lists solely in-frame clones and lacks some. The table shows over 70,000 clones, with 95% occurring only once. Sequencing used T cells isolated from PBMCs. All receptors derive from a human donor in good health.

The CDR3 region has the DNA TGTGCCTGGAGTGAGGGGATCGATGAGCAGTTCTTC. Protein: CAWSEGIDEQFF. This chain uses TRBV30 with TRBJ2-1, with D perhaps TRBD1 (5 bases). V was pared by 1 base and J by 8 bases, with 9 bases between. Germline V gene sequence: CDR1 GTSNPN, CDR2 SVGIG (reference sequence). The CDR3 extends over 12 amino acids.

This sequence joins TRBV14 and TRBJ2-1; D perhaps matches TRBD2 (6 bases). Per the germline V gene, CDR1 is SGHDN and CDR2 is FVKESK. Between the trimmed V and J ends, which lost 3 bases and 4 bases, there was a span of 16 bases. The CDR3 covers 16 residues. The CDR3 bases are TGTGCCAGCAGCCATAAACTAGCATCCAGATACAATGAGCAGTTCTTC. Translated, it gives CASSHKLASRYNEQFF.

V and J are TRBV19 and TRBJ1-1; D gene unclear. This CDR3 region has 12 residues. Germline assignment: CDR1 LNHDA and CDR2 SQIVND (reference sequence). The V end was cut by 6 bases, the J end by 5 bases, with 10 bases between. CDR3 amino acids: CASSWGATEAFF. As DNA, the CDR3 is TGTGCCAGTAGCTGGGGAGCTACTGAAGCTTTCTTT.

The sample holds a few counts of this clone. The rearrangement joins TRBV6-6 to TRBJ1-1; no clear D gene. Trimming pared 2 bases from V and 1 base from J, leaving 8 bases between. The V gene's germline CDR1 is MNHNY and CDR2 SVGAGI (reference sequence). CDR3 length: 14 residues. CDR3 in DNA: TGTGCCAGCAGTTACGAGGGCAGGAACACTGAAGCTTTCTTT. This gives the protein CASSYEGRNTEAFF.

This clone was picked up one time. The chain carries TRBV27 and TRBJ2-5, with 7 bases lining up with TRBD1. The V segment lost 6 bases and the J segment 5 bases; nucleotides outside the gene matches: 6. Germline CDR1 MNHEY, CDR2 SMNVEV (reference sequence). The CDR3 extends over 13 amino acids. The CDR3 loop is CASRPTGWETQYF. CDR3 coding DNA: TGTGCCAGCAGACCGACAGGGTGGGAGACCCAGTACTTC.

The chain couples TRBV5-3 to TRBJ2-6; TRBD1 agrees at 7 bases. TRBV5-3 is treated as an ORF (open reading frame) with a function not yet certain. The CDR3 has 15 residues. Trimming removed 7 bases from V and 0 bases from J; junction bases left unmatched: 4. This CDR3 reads CARGTVTSGANVLTF. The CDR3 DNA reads TGTGCCAGAGGGACAGTTACCTCTGGGGCCAACGTCCTGACTTTC.

The CDR3, as DNA: TGTGCCAGTAGAGAGCGGAGAGGGTTCTACAATGAGCAGTTCTTC. This sequence encodes CASRERRGFYNEQFF. This rearrangement joins TRBV19 to TRBJ2-1, with TRBD2 as a possible D gene (5 bases). The CDR3 length is 15 residues. The V end was cut by 6 bases, the J end by 3 bases, with 15 bases between. The germline gives CDR1 LNHDA, CDR2 SQIVND (reference sequence).

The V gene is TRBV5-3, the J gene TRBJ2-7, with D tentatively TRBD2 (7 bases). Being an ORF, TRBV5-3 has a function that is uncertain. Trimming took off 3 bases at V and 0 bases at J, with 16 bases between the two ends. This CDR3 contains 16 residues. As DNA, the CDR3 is TGTGCCAGAAGCTCGGGGGGCGGGTTGAGCTCCTACGAGCAGTACTTC. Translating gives CARSSGGGLSSYEQYF.

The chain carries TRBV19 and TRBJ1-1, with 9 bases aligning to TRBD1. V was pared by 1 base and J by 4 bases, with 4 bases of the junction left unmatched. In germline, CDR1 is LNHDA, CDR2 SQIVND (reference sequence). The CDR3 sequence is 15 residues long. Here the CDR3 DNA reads TGTGCCAGTAGTATAGCGGGGACAGGGCTCACTGAAGCTTTCTTT. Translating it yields CASSIAGTGLTEAFF.

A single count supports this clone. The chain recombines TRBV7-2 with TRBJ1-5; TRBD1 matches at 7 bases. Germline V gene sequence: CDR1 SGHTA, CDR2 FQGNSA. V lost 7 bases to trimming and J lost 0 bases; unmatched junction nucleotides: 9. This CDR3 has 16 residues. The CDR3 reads CASTPGGTYSNQPQHF. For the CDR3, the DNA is TGTGCCAGCACGCCAGGGGGGACGTATAGCAATCAGCCCCAGCATTTT.

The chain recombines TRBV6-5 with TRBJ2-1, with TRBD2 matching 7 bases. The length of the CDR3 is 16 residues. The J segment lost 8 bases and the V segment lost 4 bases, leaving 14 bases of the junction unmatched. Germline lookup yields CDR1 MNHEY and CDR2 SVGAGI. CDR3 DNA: TGTGCCAGCAGTTCGGCGGGAGAACTCTGGGGCGATGAGCAGTTCTTC. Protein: CASSSAGELWGDEQFF.

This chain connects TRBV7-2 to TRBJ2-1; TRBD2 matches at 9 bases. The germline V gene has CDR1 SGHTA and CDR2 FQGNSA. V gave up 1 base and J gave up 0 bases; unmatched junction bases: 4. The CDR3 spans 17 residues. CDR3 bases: TGTGCCAGCAGCTTAGAACTAGCGGGTCCCTCCTACAATGAGCAGTTCTTC. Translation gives CASSLELAGPSYNEQFF.

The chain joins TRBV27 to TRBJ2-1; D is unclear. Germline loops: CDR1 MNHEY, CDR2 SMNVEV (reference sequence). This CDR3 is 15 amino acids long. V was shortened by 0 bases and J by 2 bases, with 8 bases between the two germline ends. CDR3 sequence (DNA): TGTGCCAGCAGTTTATCCGAGATCCCCTACAATGAGCAGTTCTTC. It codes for CASSLSEIPYNEQFF.

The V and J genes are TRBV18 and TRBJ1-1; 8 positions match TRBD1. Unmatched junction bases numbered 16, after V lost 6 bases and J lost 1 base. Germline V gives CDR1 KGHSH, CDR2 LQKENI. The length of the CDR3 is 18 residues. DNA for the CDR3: TGTGCCAGCTCCCCGAGTTTAACAGGACAGGGAGCGAACACTGAAGCTTTCTTT. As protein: CASSPSLTGQGANTEAFF. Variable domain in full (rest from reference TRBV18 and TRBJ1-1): NAGVMQNPRHLVRRRGQEARLRCSPMKGHSHVYWYRQLPEEGLKFMVYLQKENIIDESGMPKERFSAEFPKEGPSILRIQQVVRGDSAAYFCASSPSLTGQGANTEAFFGQGTRLTVV.

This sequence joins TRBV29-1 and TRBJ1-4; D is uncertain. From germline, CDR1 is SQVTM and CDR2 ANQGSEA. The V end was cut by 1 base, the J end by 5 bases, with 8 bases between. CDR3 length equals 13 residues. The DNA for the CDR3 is TGCAGCGTTGAAGTTTCCGGGAATGAAAAACTGTTTTTT. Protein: CSVEVSGNEKLFF. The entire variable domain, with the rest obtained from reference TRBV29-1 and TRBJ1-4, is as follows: SAVISQKPSRDICQRGTSLTIQCQVDSQVTMMFWYRQQPGQSLTLIATANQGSEATYESGFVIDKFPISRPNLTFSTLTVSNMSPEDSSIYLCSVEVSGNEKLFFGSGTQLSVL.

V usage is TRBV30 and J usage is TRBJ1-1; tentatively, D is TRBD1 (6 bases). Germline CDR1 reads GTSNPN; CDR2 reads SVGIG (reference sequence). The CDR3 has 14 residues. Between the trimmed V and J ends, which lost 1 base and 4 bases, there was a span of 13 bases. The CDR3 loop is CAWSGGRRGTEAFF. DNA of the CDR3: TGTGCCTGGAGTGGGGGGCGCCGCGGCACTGAAGCTTTCTTT.

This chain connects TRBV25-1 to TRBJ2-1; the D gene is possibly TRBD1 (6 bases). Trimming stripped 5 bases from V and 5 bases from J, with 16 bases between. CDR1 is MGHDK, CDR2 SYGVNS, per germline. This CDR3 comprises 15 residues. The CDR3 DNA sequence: TGTGCCAGCAGTATCCTAGGGACAAAGAACAATGAGCAGTTCTTC. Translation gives CASSILGTKNNEQFF.

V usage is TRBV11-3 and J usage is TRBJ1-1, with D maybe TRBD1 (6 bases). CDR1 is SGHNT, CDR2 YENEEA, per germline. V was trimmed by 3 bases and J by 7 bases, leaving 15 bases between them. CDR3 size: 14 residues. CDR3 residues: CASSLGANRGEAFF. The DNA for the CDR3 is TGTGCCAGCAGCTTGGGGGCGAATAGGGGTGAAGCTTTCTTT.

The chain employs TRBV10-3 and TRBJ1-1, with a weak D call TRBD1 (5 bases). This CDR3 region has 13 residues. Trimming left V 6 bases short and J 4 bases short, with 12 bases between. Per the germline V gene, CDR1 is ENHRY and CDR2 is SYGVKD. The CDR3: CAIRGRVGTEAFF. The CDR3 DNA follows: TGTGCCATCAGGGGCAGGGTGGGCACTGAAGCTTTCTTT.

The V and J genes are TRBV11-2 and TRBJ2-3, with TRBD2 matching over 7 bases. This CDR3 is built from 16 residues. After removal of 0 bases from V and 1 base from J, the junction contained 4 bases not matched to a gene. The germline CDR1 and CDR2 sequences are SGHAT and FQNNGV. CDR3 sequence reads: CASSLEPGGRTDTQYF. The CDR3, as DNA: TGTGCCAGCAGCTTAGAACCGGGAGGCCGCACAGATACGCAGTATTTT.

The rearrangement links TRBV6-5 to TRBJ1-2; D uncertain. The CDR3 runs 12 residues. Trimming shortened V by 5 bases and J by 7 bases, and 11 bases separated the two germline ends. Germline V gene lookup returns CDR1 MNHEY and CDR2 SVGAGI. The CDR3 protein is CASSPIRGGYTF. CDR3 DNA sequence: TGTGCCAGCAGTCCAATTAGAGGTGGCTACACCTTC.

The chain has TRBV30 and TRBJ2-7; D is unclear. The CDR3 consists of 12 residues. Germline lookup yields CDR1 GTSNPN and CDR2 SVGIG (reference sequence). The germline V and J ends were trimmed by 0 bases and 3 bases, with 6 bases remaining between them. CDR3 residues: CAWSVSGYEQYF. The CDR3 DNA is TGTGCCTGGAGTGTGTCCGGCTACGAGCAGTACTTC.

This chain's CDR3 is CASRITGTSGSYEQYF. CDR3 coding DNA: TGTGCCAGCAGGATAACCGGGACTAGCGGATCCTACGAGCAGTACTTC. The rearrangement uses TRBV28 and TRBJ2-7, with 11 bases that match TRBD2. Germline values: CDR1 MDHEN, CDR2 SYDVKM. Trimming took 6 bases from V and 1 from J; bases not matched to a gene: 8. The CDR3 totals 16 residues.

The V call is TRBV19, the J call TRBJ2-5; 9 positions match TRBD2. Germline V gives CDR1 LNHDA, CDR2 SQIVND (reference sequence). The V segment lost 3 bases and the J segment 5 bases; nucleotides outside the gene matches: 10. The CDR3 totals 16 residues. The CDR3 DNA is TGTGCCAGTAGTATGGGTTTAGCGGGAGAAATCGAGACCCAGTACTTC. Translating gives CASSMGLAGEIETQYF.

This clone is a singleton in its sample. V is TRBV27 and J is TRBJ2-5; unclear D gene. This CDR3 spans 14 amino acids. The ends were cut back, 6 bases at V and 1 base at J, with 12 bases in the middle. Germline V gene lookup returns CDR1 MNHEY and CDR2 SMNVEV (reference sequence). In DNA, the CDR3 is TGTGCCAGCAGCCCCGTCGGGTTCCAAGAGACCCAGTACTTC. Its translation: CASSPVGFQETQYF.

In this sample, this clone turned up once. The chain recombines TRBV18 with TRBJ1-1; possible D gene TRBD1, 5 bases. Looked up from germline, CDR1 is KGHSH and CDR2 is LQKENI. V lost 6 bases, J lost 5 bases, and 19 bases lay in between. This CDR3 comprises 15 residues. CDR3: CASSEFVSRGTEAFF. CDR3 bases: TGTGCCAGCTCTGAATTTGTGTCCCGGGGGACTGAAGCTTTCTTT.